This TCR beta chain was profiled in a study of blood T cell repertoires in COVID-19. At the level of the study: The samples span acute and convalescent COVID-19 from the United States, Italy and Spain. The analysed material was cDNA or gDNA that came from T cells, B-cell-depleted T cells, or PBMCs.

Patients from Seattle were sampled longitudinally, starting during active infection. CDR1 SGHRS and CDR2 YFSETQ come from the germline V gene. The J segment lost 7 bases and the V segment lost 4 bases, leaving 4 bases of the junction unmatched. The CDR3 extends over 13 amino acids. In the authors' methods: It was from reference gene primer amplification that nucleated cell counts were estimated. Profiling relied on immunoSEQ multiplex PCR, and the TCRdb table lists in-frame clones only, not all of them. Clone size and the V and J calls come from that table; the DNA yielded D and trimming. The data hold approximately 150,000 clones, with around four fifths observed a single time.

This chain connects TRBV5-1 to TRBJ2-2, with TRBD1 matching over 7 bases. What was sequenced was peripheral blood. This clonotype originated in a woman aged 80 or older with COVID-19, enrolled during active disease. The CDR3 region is CASSDRVDGELFF. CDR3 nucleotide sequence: TGCGCCAGCAGCGACAGGGTTGACGGGGAGCTGTTTTTT.